This TCR beta chain is from a study of CD8 T cells in Susac syndrome. The CDR3 covers 10 residues. Germline CDR1 is MGHDK and CDR2 is SYGVNS. Trimming took off 4 bases at V and 8 bases at J, with 5 bases between the two ends. This clonotype appeared once. TCR beta sequences were obtained from blood CD8+ and CD4+ T cells. It was healthy donors who served as the controls, matched for age and sex. TEMRA cells were FACS-enriched, while CD8+ and CD4+ T cells were negatively isolated. RNA in amounts of about 0.45 to 1 ug was reverse transcribed with random hexamers. immunoSEQ multiplex PCR amplified TCR beta CDR3 across 54 Vbeta, 13 Jbeta. MiXCR, applied by TCRdb to the immunoSEQ multiplex PCR reads, yields one record per CDR3 protein. The top ten clones hold roughly 0.27% of a sample with more than 75,000 distinct CDR3 sequences, around 94% of them seen once.

This chain joins TRBV25-1 and TRBJ1-2; no clear D. The receptor was isolated from a human donor in good health. The sequenced sample was CD8+ T cells from PBMCs. In nucleotides, the CDR3 is TGTGCCAGCAGTGCGGGCGGCTACACCTTC. Translation: CASSAGGYTF.